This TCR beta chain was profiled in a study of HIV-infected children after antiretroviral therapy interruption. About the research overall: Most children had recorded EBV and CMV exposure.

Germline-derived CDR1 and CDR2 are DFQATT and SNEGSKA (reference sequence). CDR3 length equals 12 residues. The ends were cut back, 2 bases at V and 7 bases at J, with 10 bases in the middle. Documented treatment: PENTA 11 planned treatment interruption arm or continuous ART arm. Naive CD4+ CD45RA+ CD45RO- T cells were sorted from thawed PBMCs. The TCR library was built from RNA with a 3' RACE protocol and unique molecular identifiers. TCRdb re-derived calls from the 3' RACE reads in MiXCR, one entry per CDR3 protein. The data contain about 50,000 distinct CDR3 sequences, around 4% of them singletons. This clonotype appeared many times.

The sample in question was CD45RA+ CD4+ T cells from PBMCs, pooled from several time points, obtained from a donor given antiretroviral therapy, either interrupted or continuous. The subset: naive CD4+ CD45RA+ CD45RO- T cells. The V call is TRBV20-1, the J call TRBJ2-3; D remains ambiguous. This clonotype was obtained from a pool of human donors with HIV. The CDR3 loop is CSARPNSNTQYF. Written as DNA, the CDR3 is TGCAGTGCTAGACCGAACTCAAATACGCAGTATTTT.